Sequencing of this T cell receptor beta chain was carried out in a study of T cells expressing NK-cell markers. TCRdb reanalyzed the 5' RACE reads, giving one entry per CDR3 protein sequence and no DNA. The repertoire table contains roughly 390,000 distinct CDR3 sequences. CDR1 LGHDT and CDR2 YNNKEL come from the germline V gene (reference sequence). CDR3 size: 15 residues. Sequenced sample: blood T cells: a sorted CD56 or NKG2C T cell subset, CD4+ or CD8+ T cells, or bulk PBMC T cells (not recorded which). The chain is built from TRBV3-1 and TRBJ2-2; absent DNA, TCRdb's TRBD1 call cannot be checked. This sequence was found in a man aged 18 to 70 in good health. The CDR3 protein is CASSPPGSLTGELFF.